The next 32 T cell receptor beta chains were all read from a single sample in a study of regulatory T cells in long-lasting Graves disease. Both iRepertoire HTBI primers and Arm-PCR of CDR3 regions were used to build the TCR beta libraries. TCRdb processed the multiplex PCR reads anew with MiXCR; each CDR3 protein has one entry. The sample consists of about 470,000 distinct CDR3 sequences, under 25% of them appearing once. Described time point: persistent/refractory GD, antithyroid drugs over 5 years with positive TRAb. There was RNA extracted from PBMCs, and the TCR library was made from it. The source material was peripheral blood mononuclear cells (PBMCs), sampled when the disease was refractory, from a patient treated with antithyroid drugs. Every receptor here comes from a female donor with Graves disease.

In this sample, this clonotype turned up many times. CDR3 in amino acids: CASSPTIAKNIQYF. The DNA for the CDR3 is TGTGCCAGCAGCCCCACCATAGCCAAAAACATTCAGTACTTC. V usage is TRBV12-3 or TRBV12-4 and J usage is TRBJ2-4; D is unresolved. Trimming pared 6 bases from V and 0 bases from J, leaving 9 bases between. The CDR3 is 14 amino acids.

This clonotype was seen more than once but under ten times. The V gene is TRBV9, the J gene TRBJ1-6; a weak D match, TRBD1 (5 bases). V dropped 4 bases and J dropped 7 bases, with 18 bases sitting between them. The CDR3 has 16 amino acids. CDR1 and CDR2 (germline): SGDLS, YYNGEE. The chain's CDR3 is CASSPSQGTVNSPLHF. The CDR3 nucleotides are TGTGCCAGCAGCCCGAGCCAGGGTACGGTGAATTCACCCCTCCACTTT.

This clonotype was found many times. This chain connects TRBV28 to TRBJ2-7; D might be TRBD1 (7 bases). Germline CDR1 is MDHEN and CDR2 is SYDVKM. The CDR3 loop spans 15 amino acids. Trimming shortened V by 4 bases and J by 3 bases, and 16 bases separated the two germline ends. CDR3 in amino acids: CASSSPGGNYYEQYF. The CDR3 DNA reads as TGTGCCAGCAGTTCCCCAGGGGGGAACTACTACGAGCAGTACTTC.

This chain joins TRBV6-5 and TRBJ2-7; D unresolved. In germline, CDR1 is MNHEY, CDR2 SVGAGI. The CDR3 has 14 residues. The ends were cut back, 3 bases at V and 2 bases at J, with 11 bases in the middle. CDR3 sequence reads: CASSYVGSAYEQYF. The CDR3 bases are TGTGCCAGCAGTTATGTGGGATCAGCCTACGAGCAGTACTTC.

Ten or more counts support this clonotype. J is TRBJ1-1 and V is TRBV7-2; TRBD1 might be the D (5 bases). CDR1 and CDR2 from the germline V gene are SGHTA and FQGNSA. The V end was cut by 1 base, the J end by 9 bases, with 15 bases between. The CDR3 runs 14 residues. The CDR3 coding sequence is TGTGCCAGCAGCTTAGTGGGGGGTTCCGATCAAGCTTTCTTT. This codes for CASSLVGGSDQAFF.

This clonotype has just a few counts. This rearrangement joins TRBV7-3 to TRBJ2-2; D is perhaps TRBD1 (6 bases). V lost 5 bases, J lost 0 bases, and 10 bases lay in between. This CDR3 contains 15 residues. The V gene's germline CDR1 is SGHTA and CDR2 FQGTGA. The CDR3 loop reads CASSVQGPNTGELFF. In DNA, the CDR3 is TGTGCCAGCAGCGTACAGGGTCCGAACACCGGGGAGCTGTTTTTT.

This clonotype was observed at least ten times. V and J are TRBV5-1 and TRBJ1-1; 7 bases align to TRBD1. The germline V gene encodes CDR1 SGHRS and CDR2 YFSETQ. The CDR3 spans 15 residues. Trimming removed 4 bases from V and 4 bases from J; junction bases left unmatched: 10. Here the CDR3 reads CASSPGGGELTEAFF. DNA for the CDR3: TGCGCCAGCAGCCCAGGGGGAGGGGAACTCACTGAAGCTTTCTTT. The whole variable domain, remainder taken from reference TRBV5-1 and TRBJ1-1, is KAGVTQTPRYLIKTRGQQVTLSCSPISGHRSVSWYQQTPGQGLQFLFEYFSETQRNKGNFPGRFSGRQFSNSRSEMNVSTLELGDSALYLCASSPGGGELTEAFFGQGTRLTVV.

The sample holds many counts of this clonotype. This chain connects TRBV10-3 to TRBJ2-7, with D perhaps TRBD1 (6 bases). Germline V CDR1 and CDR2: ENHRY, SYGVKD. This CDR3 is built from 16 residues. The V end lost 0 bases, the J end lost 2 bases, and 14 bases lay between the germline ends. The CDR3 nucleotides are TGTGCCATCAGTGAGTCTAGGGGGAGTTTACCCTACGAGCAGTACTTC. Protein sequence: CAISESRGSLPYEQYF.

The J gene is TRBJ1-2, the V gene TRBV7-2, with D uncertain. The length of the CDR3 is 13 residues. V dropped 5 bases and J dropped 4 bases, with 11 bases sitting between them. CDR1 and CDR2 from the germline V gene are SGHTA and FQGNSA. CDR3 in amino acids: CASSPAESYGYTF. CDR3 DNA sequence: TGTGCCAGCAGCCCAGCGGAGTCCTATGGCTACACCTTC.

This clonotype occurred many times. The CDR3 DNA reads TGTGCCAGCGACCAGACAGGTGGCGGCTACACCTTC. It yields the protein CASDQTGGGYTF. The chain employs TRBV28 and TRBJ1-2; possibly TRBD1 for D (6 bases). The CDR3 has 12 amino acids. Trimming stripped 8 bases from V and 8 bases from J, with 15 bases between. Germline assignment: CDR1 MDHEN and CDR2 SYDVKM.

A few counts support this clonotype. The chain is built from TRBV24-1 and TRBJ2-2; a weak D match, TRBD1 (6 bases). Germline V CDR1 and CDR2: KGHDR, SFDVKD. The CDR3 length is 14 residues. V was clipped by 3 bases and J by 5 bases, with 9 bases between them. The CDR3 nucleotides are TGTGCCACCAGTGATACCAGGGGAACCGGGGAGCTGTTTTTT. Translating it yields CATSDTRGTGELFF.

In this sample, this clonotype turned up a few times. The chain is built from TRBV29-1 and TRBJ1-2; a possible D gene is TRBD1 (5 bases). Germline CDR1 SQVTM, CDR2 ANQGSEA. This CDR3 spans 13 amino acids. V was cut by 4 bases and J by 4 bases, with 13 bases left in between. The CDR3 region has the DNA TGCAGCGTTGGCGATAGAGGGGTCTATGGCTACACCTTC. It translates to CSVGDRGVYGYTF.

This clonotype was seen many times. This chain connects TRBV2 to TRBJ2-7; TRBD2 is a possible D gene (5 bases). CDR3 length: 14 residues. The germline gives CDR1 SNHLY, CDR2 FYNNEI. Trimming took off 6 bases at V and 3 bases at J, with 15 bases between the two ends. The CDR3 loop reads CASSRGYLSYEQYF. The CDR3 DNA reads as TGTGCCAGCAGCCGGGGTTACCTGAGCTACGAGCAGTACTTC.

The chain links TRBV20-1 to TRBJ1-5, with a weak D call TRBD1 (5 bases). The germline V gene encodes CDR1 DFQATT and CDR2 SNEGSKA (reference sequence). V was shortened by 6 bases and J by 0 bases, with 18 bases between the two germline ends. The CDR3 spans 16 residues. The CDR3 sequence: CSASGHLAPSNQPQHF. The CDR3 nucleotides read TGCAGTGCCTCCGGACACCTTGCCCCTAGCAATCAGCCCCAGCATTTT.

Many counts were recorded for this clonotype. The chain has TRBV28 and TRBJ2-7, with D possibly matching TRBD1 (6 bases). This CDR3 is 15 amino acids long. The germline V gene encodes CDR1 MDHEN and CDR2 SYDVKM. V dropped 5 bases and J dropped 3 bases, with 17 bases sitting between them. This CDR3 is CASSPPGTSLYEQYF. CDR3 DNA sequence: TGTGCCAGCAGTCCTCCCGGGACAAGTCTCTACGAGCAGTACTTC.

The rearrangement uses TRBV9 and TRBJ2-7; D perhaps matches TRBD1 (6 bases). V lost 2 bases and J lost 0, with 9 bases in between. The CDR3 is 14 amino acids. Germline values: CDR1 SGDLS, CDR2 YYNGEE. CDR3: CASSVGTLSYEQYF. CDR3 in DNA: TGTGCCAGCAGCGTCGGGACACTCTCCTACGAGCAGTACTTC.

This clonotype was recorded many times. The J gene is TRBJ1-4, the V gene TRBV28; tentative D call: TRBD1 (5 bases). Trimming removed 4 bases at V and 8 bases at J, with 14 bases between. CDR1 is MDHEN, CDR2 SYDVKM, per germline. The CDR3 runs 14 residues. DNA of the CDR3: TGTGCCAGCAGTTCCGTTCCGCGGGGGGAAAAACTGTTTTTT. It is translated as CASSSVPRGEKLFF. The entire variable domain, with the rest obtained from reference TRBV28 and TRBJ1-4, is as follows: DVKVTQSSRYLVKRTGEKVFLECVQDMDHENMFWYRQDPGLGLRLIYFSYDVKMKEKGDIPEGYSVSREKKERFSLILESASTNQTSMYLCASSSVPRGEKLFFGSGTQLSVL.

This clonotype was observed a few times. This sequence joins TRBV7-2 and TRBJ1-5; D remains unclear. The V gene's germline CDR1 is SGHTA and CDR2 FQGNSA. V dropped 5 bases and J dropped 4 bases, with 12 bases sitting between them. The CDR3 sequence is 14 residues long. The CDR3 coding sequence is TGTGCCAGCAGCCCACCATCCCCTAATCAGCCCCAGCATTTT. Its protein is CASSPPSPNQPQHF.

The chain is built from TRBV18 and TRBJ2-7; 7 nucleotides line up with TRBD1. The CDR3 runs 14 residues. Germline loops: CDR1 KGHSH, CDR2 LQKENI. J gave up 5 bases and V 3 bases, and 7 bases lay outside the gene matches. As DNA, the CDR3 is TGTGCCAGCTCACCTCGACAGGGCAGGGACGAGCAGTACTTC. Amino acids: CASSPRQGRDEQYF.

The sample holds many counts of this clonotype. V usage is TRBV28 and J usage is TRBJ2-7; the match to TRBD1 covers 7 bases. Unmatched junction bases numbered 19, after V lost 4 bases and J lost 10 bases. Germline CDR1 MDHEN, CDR2 SYDVKM. The CDR3 spans 16 residues. CDR3 in amino acids: CASSYWAGTVPLVQYF. The CDR3 nucleotides read TGTGCCAGCAGTTATTGGGCCGGGACAGTCCCTCTCGTTCAGTACTTC.

The rearrangement joins TRBV18 to TRBJ2-7; the D gene is possibly TRBD1 (8 bases). CDR3 length: 14 residues. Germline loops: CDR1 KGHSH, CDR2 LQKENI. Trimming took off 4 bases at V and 6 bases at J, with 16 bases between the two ends. The CDR3 coding sequence is TGTGCCAGCTCACTAATGGACAGGGAGGGCGAGCAGTACTTC. Protein sequence: CASSLMDREGEQYF.

The gene calls are TRBV11-2 and TRBJ2-5; possibly TRBD1 for D (6 bases). V lost 3 bases and J 5 bases, leaving 10 bases between the germline ends. The V gene's germline CDR1 is SGHAT and CDR2 FQNNGV. CDR3 length: 13 amino acids. The CDR3 spells CASSLSRGETQYF. CDR3 in DNA: TGTGCCAGCAGCTTGTCGAGGGGGGAGACCCAGTACTTC.

There are a few counts of this clonotype. CDR3 nucleotides: TGTGCCAGCAGTGAAGCTGCGATTTGGGGGCAGTACTTC. Translation: CASSEAAIWGQYF. V gene TRBV2 combines with J gene TRBJ2-7; D gene uncertain. Trimming took off 0 bases at V and 9 bases at J, with 12 bases between the two ends. CDR3 length: 13 amino acids. CDR1 and CDR2 (germline): SNHLY, FYNNEI.

In this sample, this clonotype turned up many times. The V and J genes are TRBV12-3 or TRBV12-4 and TRBJ2-5; TRBD2 might be the D (5 bases). This CDR3 has 13 amino acids. V lost 8 bases to trimming and J lost 4 bases, with 14 bases between them. The CDR3 DNA reads as TGTGCCAGCTCTCCCAGAGGGCCAGAGACCCAGTACTTC. Protein: CASSPRGPETQYF.

This clonotype was counted a few times. The chain links TRBV6-2 or TRBV6-3 to TRBJ2-2; 8 nucleotides align to TRBD1. This CDR3 region has 16 residues. Germline CDR1 reads MNHEY; CDR2 reads SVGEGT. With 5 bases clipped from V and 0 bases from J, the junction kept 5 bases outside the gene matches. CDR3 region: CASSAPGGANTGELFF. The DNA of the CDR3 is TGTGCCAGCAGTGCACCAGGGGGCGCGAACACCGGGGAGCTGTTTTTT.

This clonotype was seen ten or more times. V is TRBV20-1 and J is TRBJ2-5; D possibly corresponds to TRBD2 (7 bases). The length of the CDR3 is 17 residues. The germline CDR1 and CDR2 sequences are DFQATT and SNEGSKA (reference sequence). V shed 0 bases and J shed 4 bases, with 21 bases lying between them. The CDR3 DNA sequence: TGCAGTGCTAGAGATCTCGCCGGGGGGCTCTTTGGAGAGACCCAGTACTTC. The encoded protein is CSARDLAGGLFGETQYF.

The rearrangement uses TRBV9 and TRBJ1-2; perhaps TRBD1 as D (6 bases). With 4 bases removed from V and 4 bases from J, the gap between germline ends came to 11 bases. The CDR3 length is 13 residues. Germline lookup yields CDR1 SGDLS and CDR2 YYNGEE. Here the CDR3 reads CASSRQDIYGYTF. The DNA of the CDR3 is TGTGCCAGCAGCCGACAGGACATCTATGGCTACACCTTC.

Here the CDR3 DNA reads TGTGCCAGCTCACCCACAGGGGGCACGGATTCACCCCTCCACTTT. This encodes CASSPTGGTDSPLHF. V gene TRBV18 combines with J gene TRBJ1-6, with TRBD1 matching 9 bases. This CDR3 is built from 15 residues. The germline CDR1 and CDR2 sequences are KGHSH and LQKENI. Trimming took 3 bases from V and 8 from J; bases not matched to a gene: 5.

This clonotype was seen at least ten times. This sequence joins TRBV2 and TRBJ1-5; D possibly corresponds to TRBD1 (6 bases). Germline V CDR1 and CDR2: SNHLY, FYNNEI. The CDR3 totals 17 residues. Trimming pared 1 base from V and 5 bases from J, leaving 18 bases between. The CDR3 sequence is CASSEGQGGNRHQPQHF. CDR3 coding DNA: TGTGCCAGCAGTGAAGGCCAAGGGGGAAACCGCCATCAGCCCCAGCATTTT.

This clonotype was recorded many times. The chain joins TRBV28 to TRBJ1-4; D is uncertain. Looked up from germline, CDR1 is MDHEN and CDR2 is SYDVKM. The CDR3 is made up of 16 amino acids. V was shortened by 3 bases and J by 1 base, with 12 bases between the two germline ends. The CDR3 region is CASSFHGQRTNEKLFF. Written as DNA, the CDR3 is TGTGCCAGCAGTTTTCATGGGCAGAGAACTAATGAAAAACTGTTTTTT.

V usage is TRBV20-1 and J usage is TRBJ2-1; 8 nucleotides agree with TRBD2. The CDR3 is 12 amino acids. Germline CDR1 reads DFQATT; CDR2 reads SNEGSKA (reference sequence). After removal of 6 bases from V and 8 bases from J, the junction contained 6 bases not matched to a gene. This CDR3 reads CSAPREGDEQFF. The CDR3 DNA follows: TGCAGTGCCCCCCGGGAGGGCGATGAGCAGTTCTTC.

V gene TRBV19 combines with J gene TRBJ1-3; tentatively, D is TRBD1 (5 bases). The CDR3 is 15 amino acids. Between the trimmed V and J ends, which lost 5 bases and 3 bases, there was a span of 14 bases. Germline V lookup: CDR1 LNHDA, CDR2 SQIVND (reference sequence). The DNA of the CDR3 is TGTGCCAGTAGTGAGACAGACACCCTTGGAAACACCATATATTTT. Amino acid sequence: CASSETDTLGNTIYF.